This TCR beta chain was captured by sequencing in a study of post-analysis software for immune sequencing data. Study-wide points: Patients had higher frequencies than controls of five TRBV segments, including TRBV5-6, TRBV5-1 and TRBV20-1. Those samples that were prepared in the same batch co-clustered strongly by F measure. People with multiple sclerosis had a significantly lower normalized Chao1 diversity than controls did.

The germline V gene encodes CDR1 SGDLS and CDR2 YYNGEE. Trimming cost V 3 bases and J 0 bases, with 13 bases left between them. This CDR3 comprises 17 residues. TCR beta libraries were prepared from cDNA with unique molecular identifiers. Each CDR3 protein is one row after TCRdb ran MiXCR on the PCR reads. The sample lists about half a million distinct CDR3 sequences; around 40% were seen once. A note on this clonotype: What it binds is not known.

The TCR comes from a girl aged 10 to 17 with multiple sclerosis. The sequenced sample consisted of blood. This chain joins TRBV9 and TRBJ2-6; a weak D match, TRBD1 (6 bases). Here the CDR3 DNA reads TGTGCCAGCAGCGCCCAGGGGAGTGACTCTGGGGCCAACGTCCTGACTTTC. It codes for CASSAQGSDSGANVLTF.